The 22 T cell receptor beta chains listed next were all sequenced from one sample in a study of blood T cells in healthy people across ages. Primers used in a second PCR of roughly 7 to 11 cycles were a sample-barcoded 5' primer and a J-beta primer mix. TCRdb re-called the 5' RACE reads with MiXCR, one entry per CDR3 protein. The sample yields roughly 1.5 million distinct CDR3 sequences, under 55% seen once. The sequenced material came from blood. The receptors shown here come from a young woman in good health.

The chain is built from TRBV20-1 and TRBJ1-5; D is unresolved. Trimming took 1 base from V and 2 from J, leaving 9 bases between them. Germline lookup yields CDR1 DFQATT and CDR2 SNEGSKA (reference sequence). The CDR3 is 14 residues long. The CDR3 loop reads CSARAPRGNQPQHF. CDR3 nucleotides: TGCAGTGCTAGAGCCCCCCGAGGCAATCAGCCCCAGCATTTT.

V and J are TRBV10-3 and TRBJ2-1; TRBD1 or TRBD2 may be the D gene (5 bases each). Trimming stripped 5 bases from V and 2 bases from J, with 13 bases between. This CDR3 is built from 15 residues. CDR1 is ENHRY and CDR2 is SYGVKD in the germline V gene. CDR3 loop: CAISSGSPTYNEQFF. The CDR3 bases are TGTGCCATCAGTTCAGGGAGTCCCACCTACAATGAGCAGTTCTTC.

The V and J genes are TRBV7-2 and TRBJ2-1; a possible D gene is TRBD2 (6 bases). V shed 1 base and J shed 16 bases, with 17 bases lying between them. Germline CDR1 SGHTA, CDR2 FQGNSA. The length of the CDR3 is 13 residues. The CDR3 here is CASSLVTSNEHFF. The CDR3 DNA is TGTGCCAGCAGCTTAGTCACTAGCAATGAACACTTCTTC.

This clonotype is a singleton in its sample. The chain is built from TRBV30 and TRBJ1-3; 7 bases match TRBD1. This CDR3 spans 15 amino acids. Germline V lookup: CDR1 GTSNPN, CDR2 SVGIG (reference sequence). J gave up 3 bases and V 3 bases, and 8 bases lay outside the gene matches. The CDR3 sequence is CAWSGTGARGNTIYF. CDR3 nucleotides: TGTGCCTGGAGCGGAACAGGGGCTCGTGGAAACACCATATATTTT.

The rearrangement uses TRBV7-2 and TRBJ2-3, with TRBD2 as a possible D gene (6 bases). V shed 1 base and J shed 2 bases, with 13 bases lying between them. CDR1 is SGHTA, CDR2 FQGNSA, per germline. There are 16 residues in the CDR3. CDR3 residues: CASSLGGASATDTQYF. The CDR3 DNA sequence: TGTGCCAGCAGCTTAGGAGGGGCTAGCGCCACAGATACGCAGTATTTT.

In this sample, this clonotype turned up a few times. V gene TRBV7-2 combines with J gene TRBJ2-3; no clear D gene. The CDR3 contains 18 residues. V gave up 1 base and J gave up 1 base, with 18 bases separating them. Germline CDR1 reads SGHTA; CDR2 reads FQGNSA. The CDR3 coding sequence is TGTGCCAGCAGCTTAGTCCCAGTCTACGGGTCTGGCACAGATACGCAGTATTTT. This translates into CASSLVPVYGSGTDTQYF.

Notes on this clonotype: A much larger clone is a single base away; this may be a read error. The rearrangement uses TRBV6-6 and TRBJ2-7, with 7 positions matching TRBD2. CDR3 length: 14 residues. CDR1 MNHNY and CDR2 SVGAGI come from the germline V gene (reference sequence). In DNA, the CDR3 is TGTACCAGCAGTTACGGCGGGGGCTCCTACGAGCAGTACTTC. Its translation: CTSSYGGGSYEQYF.

J is TRBJ1-2 and V is TRBV20-1, with a possible D match to TRBD1 (6 bases). With 1 base removed from V and 7 bases from J, the gap between germline ends came to 13 bases. Per the germline V gene, CDR1 is DFQATT and CDR2 is SNEGSKA (reference sequence). The CDR3 is 13 residues long. CDR3 sequence: CSARGQGKGGYTF. The CDR3 bases are TGCAGTGCTAGAGGCCAGGGGAAGGGTGGCTACACCTTC.

J is TRBJ2-3 and V is TRBV28, with 9 bases matching TRBD1. The CDR3 is 15 residues long. Germline V gene data show CDR1 as MDHEN and CDR2 as SYDVKM. V dropped 6 bases and J dropped 5; count of bases not matched to a gene: 9. The chain's CDR3 is CASRTHRTGVDTQYF. CDR3 nucleotide sequence: TGTGCCAGCAGGACCCACCGGACAGGGGTAGATACGCAGTATTTT.

Many counts were recorded for this clonotype. CDR3 sequence reads: CASSQTGTGFYEQYF. The CDR3 bases are TGTGCCAGCAGCCAAACCGGGACAGGGTTCTACGAGCAGTACTTC. The V gene is TRBV7-9, the J gene TRBJ2-7; 9 bases agree with TRBD1. The CDR3 is 15 amino acids. Germline CDR1 is SEHNR and CDR2 is FQNEAQ (reference sequence). J gave up 3 bases and V 5 bases, and 8 bases lay outside the gene matches.

J is TRBJ2-1 and V is TRBV7-6, with 13 bases fitting TRBD2. The CDR3 is made up of 13 amino acids. V lost 5 bases to trimming and J lost 12 bases; unmatched junction nucleotides: 4. Germline V lookup: CDR1 SGHVS, CDR2 FNYEAQ. CDR3 in DNA: TGTGCCAGCAGCCGCGGGACTAGCGGGATGCAGTTCTTC. It is translated as CASSRGTSGMQFF.

The chain joins TRBV12-3 or TRBV12-4 to TRBJ1-2; 8 positions agree with TRBD1. Germline trimming cut 4 bases from V and 3 bases from J; bases unmatched to any gene: 16. CDR3 size: 18 residues. The CDR3 bases are TGTGCCAGCAGTTCAACCCCCGGGACAGGCATTAATGACTATGGCTACACCTTC. It yields the protein CASSSTPGTGINDYGYTF.

The table lists this clonotype with a few counts. This rearrangement joins TRBV30 to TRBJ2-3; D is ambiguous. The CDR3 loop spans 12 amino acids. The V end lost 2 bases, the J end lost 5 bases, and 8 bases lay between the germline ends. Per germline, CDR1 GTSNPN and CDR2 SVGIG (reference sequence). CDR3 sequence (DNA): TGTGCCTGGAGTCCCGCAGGAGATACGCAGTATTTT. Its protein is CAWSPAGDTQYF.

The gene calls are TRBV5-1 and TRBJ2-1; D is unresolved. This CDR3 region has 14 residues. The germline CDR1 and CDR2 sequences are SGHRS and YFSETQ. V was trimmed by 3 bases and J by 7 bases, leaving 14 bases between them. The CDR3 sequence: CASSSLPGLNEQFF. The CDR3 region has the DNA TGCGCCAGCAGCTCTTTACCGGGCCTTAATGAGCAGTTCTTC.

The chain combines TRBV30 with TRBJ1-2; 7 nucleotides match TRBD1. The CDR3 covers 13 residues. From germline, CDR1 is GTSNPN and CDR2 SVGIG (reference sequence). The trim removed 5 bases at V and 4 bases at J, leaving 7 bases unmatched. Here the CDR3 DNA reads TGTGCCTGGTCAATTGGGACAGTCTATGGCTACACCTTC. Amino acids: CAWSIGTVYGYTF.

This chain links TRBV10-1 with TRBJ2-5, with TRBD2 identical over 9 bases. V shed 3 bases, J shed 1 base, and the junction held 6 bases outside the gene matches. In germline, CDR1 is WNHNN, CDR2 SYGVQD (reference sequence). This CDR3 region has 16 residues. The CDR3 loop is CASSDRPSGAQETQYF. In DNA form, the CDR3 reads TGCGCCAGCAGTGATCGGCCTAGCGGGGCCCAAGAGACCCAGTACTTC.

V usage is TRBV4-3 and J usage is TRBJ1-5; no clear D gene. The CDR3 runs 15 residues. The ends were cut back, 5 bases at V and 3 bases at J, with 14 bases in the middle. Germline V lookup: CDR1 LGHNA, CDR2 YSLEER. The CDR3 DNA reads as TGCGCCAGCAGCTTATCCCGGGCTTACAATCAGCCCCAGCATTTT. It translates to CASSLSRAYNQPQHF.

This chain joins TRBV20-1 and TRBJ1-1; TRBD1 aligns across 7 bases. Germline V CDR1 and CDR2: DFQATT, SNEGSKA (reference sequence). Losses at the gene ends were 3 bases for V and 6 bases for J; bases not matched to a gene: 4. The CDR3 runs to 12 residues. The CDR3 loop reads CSARAGGAEAFF. In DNA, the CDR3 is TGCAGTGCTAGGGCAGGGGGAGCTGAAGCTTTCTTT.

As DNA, the CDR3 is TGTGCCAGCAGCCTGGGACTCGAAGGTTCCTACGAGCAGTACTTC. This encodes CASSLGLEGSYEQYF. The V and J genes are TRBV25-1 and TRBJ2-7; a possible D gene is TRBD2 (6 bases). Germline CDR1 MGHDK, CDR2 SYGVNS. The V end lost 6 bases, the J end lost 1 base, and 16 bases lay between the germline ends. The CDR3 spans 15 residues.

This clonotype was counted a few times. The J gene is TRBJ2-3, the V gene TRBV30, with D perhaps being TRBD1 or TRBD2 (5 bases each). This CDR3 has 13 amino acids. CDR1 and CDR2 from the germline V gene are GTSNPN and SVGIG (reference sequence). Trimming took off 7 bases at V and 6 bases at J, with 17 bases between the two ends. The CDR3, as DNA: TGTGCCTCCCGGGACCCCGACCAGGATACGCAGTATTTT. Its translation: CASRDPDQDTQYF.

With respect to this clonotype: It may be a read error: a sequence one base away is much more abundant. The chain couples TRBV9 to TRBJ2-7; no definite D call. The V gene's germline CDR1 is SGDLS and CDR2 YYNGEE. Trimming pared 0 bases from V and 7 bases from J, leaving 17 bases between. This CDR3 has 15 amino acids. The chain's CDR3 is CASSVAGSSYNEQYF. The CDR3 nucleotides are TGTGCCAGCAGCGTAGCTGGCAGCTCCTACAATGAGCAGTACTTC.

CDR3: CSARDVGVEQYF. In DNA form, the CDR3 reads TGCAGTGCTAGAGATGTCGGGGTCGAACAGTACTTC. The chain recombines TRBV20-1 with TRBJ2-5; tentative D call: TRBD2 (5 bases). The germline gives CDR1 DFQATT, CDR2 SNEGSKA (reference sequence). This CDR3 has 12 residues. Trimming removed 0 bases at V and 11 bases at J, with 13 bases between.